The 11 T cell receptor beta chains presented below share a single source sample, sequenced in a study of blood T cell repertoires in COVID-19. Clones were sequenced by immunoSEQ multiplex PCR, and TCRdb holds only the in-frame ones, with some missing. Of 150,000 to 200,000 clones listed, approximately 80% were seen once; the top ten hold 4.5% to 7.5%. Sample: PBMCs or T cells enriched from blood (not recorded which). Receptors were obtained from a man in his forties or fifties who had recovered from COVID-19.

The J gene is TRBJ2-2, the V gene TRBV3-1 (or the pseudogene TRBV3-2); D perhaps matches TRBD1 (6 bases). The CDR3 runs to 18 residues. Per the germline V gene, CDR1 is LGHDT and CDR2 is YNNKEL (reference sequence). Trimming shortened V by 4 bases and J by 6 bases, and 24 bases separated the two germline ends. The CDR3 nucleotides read TGTGCCAGCAGCCGAAAGGGGAATACAGGGTCATTGTCCGGGGAGCTGTTTTTT. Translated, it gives CASSRKGNTGSLSGELFF.

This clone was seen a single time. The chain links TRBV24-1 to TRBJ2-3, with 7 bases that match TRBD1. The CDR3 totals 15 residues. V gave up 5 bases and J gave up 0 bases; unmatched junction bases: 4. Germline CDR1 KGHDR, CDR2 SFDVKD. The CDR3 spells CATSAEGASTDTQYF. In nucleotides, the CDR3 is TGTGCCACCAGTGCAGAGGGGGCTAGCACAGATACGCAGTATTTT.

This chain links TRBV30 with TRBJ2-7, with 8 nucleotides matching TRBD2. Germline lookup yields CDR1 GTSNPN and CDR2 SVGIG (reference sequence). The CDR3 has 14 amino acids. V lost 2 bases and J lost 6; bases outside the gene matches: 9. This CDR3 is CAWSPWAGGGEQYF. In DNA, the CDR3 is TGTGCCTGGAGTCCATGGGCGGGGGGAGGCGAGCAGTACTTC.

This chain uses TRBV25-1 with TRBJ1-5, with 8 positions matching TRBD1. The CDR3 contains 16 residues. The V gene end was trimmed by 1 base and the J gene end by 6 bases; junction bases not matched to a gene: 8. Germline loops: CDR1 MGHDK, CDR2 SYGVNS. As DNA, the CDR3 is TGTGCCAGCAGTGAATTCCGGGACAGGTCGGTTCAGCCCCAGCATTTT. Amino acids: CASSEFRDRSVQPQHF.

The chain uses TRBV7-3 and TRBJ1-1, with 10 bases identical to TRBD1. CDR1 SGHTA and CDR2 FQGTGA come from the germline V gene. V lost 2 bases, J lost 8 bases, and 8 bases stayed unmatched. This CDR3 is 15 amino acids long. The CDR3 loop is CASSLSPDRGTEAFF. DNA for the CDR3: TGTGCCAGCAGCTTATCTCCGGACAGGGGGACAGAAGCTTTCTTT.

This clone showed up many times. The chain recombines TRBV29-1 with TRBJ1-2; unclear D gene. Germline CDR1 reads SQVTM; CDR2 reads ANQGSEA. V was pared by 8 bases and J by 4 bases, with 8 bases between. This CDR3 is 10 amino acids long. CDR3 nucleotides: TGCAGCCCTATTACCTATGGCTACACCTTC. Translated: CSPITYGYTF. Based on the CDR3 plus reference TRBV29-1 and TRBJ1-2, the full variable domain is SAVISQKPSRDICQRGTSLTIQCQVDSQVTMMFWYRQQPGQSLTLIATANQGSEATYESGFVIDKFPISRPNLTFSTLTVSNMSPEDSSIYLCSPITYGYTFGSGTRLTVV.

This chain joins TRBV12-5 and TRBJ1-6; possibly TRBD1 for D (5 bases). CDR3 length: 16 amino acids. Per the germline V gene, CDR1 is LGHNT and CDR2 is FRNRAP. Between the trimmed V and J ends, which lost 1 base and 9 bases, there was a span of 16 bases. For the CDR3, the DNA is TGTGCTAGTGGTTTGGGACAGACAAGTTTGGGTTCACCCCTCCACTTT. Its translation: CASGLGQTSLGSPLHF.

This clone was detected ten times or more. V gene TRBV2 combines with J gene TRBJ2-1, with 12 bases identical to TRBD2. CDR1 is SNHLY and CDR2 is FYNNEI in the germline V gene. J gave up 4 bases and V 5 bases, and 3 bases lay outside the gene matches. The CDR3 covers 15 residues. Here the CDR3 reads CASSPTSGSYNEQFF. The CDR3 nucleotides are TGTGCCAGCAGTCCGACTAGCGGGAGTTACAATGAGCAGTTCTTC.

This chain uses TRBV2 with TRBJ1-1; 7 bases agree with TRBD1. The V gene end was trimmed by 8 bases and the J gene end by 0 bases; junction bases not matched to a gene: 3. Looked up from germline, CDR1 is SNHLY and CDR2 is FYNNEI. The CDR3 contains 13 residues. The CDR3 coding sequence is TGTGCCAGCTTCGGGACAGTGAACACTGAAGCTTTCTTT. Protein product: CASFGTVNTEAFF.

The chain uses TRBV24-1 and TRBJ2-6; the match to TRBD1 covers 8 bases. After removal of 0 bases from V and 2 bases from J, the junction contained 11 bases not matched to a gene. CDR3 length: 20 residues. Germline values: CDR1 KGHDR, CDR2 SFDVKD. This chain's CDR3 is CATSDLGHVGTGTGANVLTF. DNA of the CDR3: TGTGCCACCAGTGATTTGGGGCACGTGGGGACAGGTACTGGGGCCAACGTCCTGACTTTC.

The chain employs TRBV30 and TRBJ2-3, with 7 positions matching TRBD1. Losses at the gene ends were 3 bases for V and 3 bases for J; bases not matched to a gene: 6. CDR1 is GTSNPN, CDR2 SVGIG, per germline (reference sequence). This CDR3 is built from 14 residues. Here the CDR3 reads CAWRQGSGTDTQYF. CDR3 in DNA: TGTGCCTGGAGACAGGGGTCGGGGACAGATACGCAGTATTTT.